This T cell receptor beta chain stems from a study of radiotherapy plus CTLA-4 blockade in lung cancer. Study-wide results and caveats: Researchers report tumor-derived TCR clones expanding in blood after radiotherapy plus ipilimumab. With interferon-beta, early dynamics of blood T cell clones were reported to best predict response.

Alongside CTLA-4 blockade with ipilimumab, patients with chemo-refractory metastatic non-small-cell lung cancer received focal radiation. The assay was immunoSEQ multiplex PCR, and TCRdb's table has in-frame clones only and misses some. The sample includes roughly 45,000 clones, roughly 65% of them seen just once. On this clone: Its target is unknown.

This CDR3 is 13 amino acids long. Germline V gene lookup returns CDR1 SGHTA and CDR2 FQGTGA. Specimen: peripheral blood, collected from a patient treated with radiotherapy plus ipilimumab. The chain combines TRBV7-3 with TRBJ2-5; a weak D match, TRBD1 (6 bases). The DNA end is more similar to TRBJ2-7, so the J call may be wrong. The receptor was isolated from a human donor with non-small cell lung cancer who had a partial response to radiotherapy plus ipilimumab. The CDR3 here is CASRRGGFYEQYF. The CDR3 nucleotides read TGTGCCAGCAGGCGAGGGGGTTTCTACGAGCAGTACTTC.